The 15 T cell receptor beta chains presented below share a single source sample, sequenced in a study of human T cells and chemical hapten exposure. TCRdb itself ran the RACE reads through MiXCR, one entry per CDR3 protein. The profile covers more than 300,000 distinct CDR3 sequences, with around 5% appearing a single time and less than 9% taken by the ten largest. Time point of the sample: pre-sensitization, week 0. Treatment of the sample: therapeutic diphenylcyclopropenone sensitization with weekly scalp DPC. Sequenced material: whole blood, taken in connection with sensitization to the hapten diphenylcyclopropenone (DPC). These receptor sequences come from a young woman with alopecia areata. Some clones in this sample may be carry-over from other donors' samples.

This clonotype was recorded at least ten times. The genes are TRBV7-2 and TRBJ2-3; the match to TRBD2 covers 8 bases. J lost 7 bases, V lost 5 bases, and 14 bases had no gene match. Looked up from germline, CDR1 is SGHTA and CDR2 is FQGNSA. The CDR3 is 16 amino acids. The DNA of the CDR3 is TGTGCCAGCAGCCCAACGCGGGGGGCCCCTGGAAATACGCAGTATTTT. It codes for CASSPTRGAPGNTQYF.

In this sample, this clonotype turned up a few times. The chain recombines TRBV6-6 with TRBJ1-2; D perhaps matches TRBD1 (5 bases). CDR1 and CDR2 from the germline V gene are MNHNY and SVGAGI (reference sequence). The CDR3 spans 13 residues. The germline V and J ends were trimmed by 6 bases and 6 bases, with 14 bases remaining between them. For the CDR3, the DNA is TGTGCCAGCAGCGATACAGGTCCTGATGGCTACACCTTC. It specifies CASSDTGPDGYTF.

Ten or more counts support this clonotype. CDR3 sequence: CASSFQGQGIYGYTF. DNA of the CDR3: TGTGCCAGCAGCTTCCAGGGACAGGGGATTTATGGCTACACCTTC. This chain connects TRBV7-2 to TRBJ1-2; the match to TRBD1 covers 10 bases. There are 15 residues in the CDR3. V shed 3 bases, J shed 5 bases, and the junction held 6 bases outside the gene matches. The germline V gene has CDR1 SGHTA and CDR2 FQGNSA.

In this sample, this clonotype turned up a few times. The chain has TRBV20-1 and TRBJ2-3, with TRBD2 identical over 13 bases. From germline, CDR1 is DFQATT and CDR2 SNEGSKA (reference sequence). V trimming: 6 bases; J trimming: 2 bases; junction bases outside the gene matches: 20. This CDR3 contains 20 residues. The CDR3 region has the DNA TGCAGTGCGGAGGGCAGGGGAGATCTTACTAGCGGGGGGGCCACAGATACGCAGTATTTT. Protein sequence: CSAEGRGDLTSGGATDTQYF.

The gene calls are TRBV10-3 and TRBJ2-6; TRBD1 agrees at 8 bases. The V and J ends lost 4 bases and 0 bases, in that order; junction bases with no gene match: 5. The length of the CDR3 is 17 residues. CDR1 is ENHRY, CDR2 SYGVKD, per germline. CDR3 sequence: CAISGDRGVSGANVLTF. Written as DNA, the CDR3 is TGTGCCATCAGTGGCGACAGGGGCGTCTCTGGGGCCAACGTCCTGACTTTC.

This clonotype was recorded a few times. The V gene is TRBV5-1, the J gene TRBJ2-5; D remains ambiguous. Germline-derived CDR1 and CDR2 are SGHRS and YFSETQ. This CDR3 is built from 14 residues. Trimming shortened V by 0 bases and J by 4 bases, and 10 bases separated the two germline ends. The CDR3 sequence is CASSLGRVRETQYF. The DNA for the CDR3 is TGCGCCAGCAGCTTGGGAAGGGTCAGAGAGACCCAGTACTTC.

This clonotype was counted only a few times. CDR3 sequence reads: CASALPEIYGYTF. CDR3 DNA sequence: TGTGCCAGCGCGTTACCTGAAATCTATGGCTACACCTTC. The chain links TRBV6-2 or TRBV6-3 to TRBJ1-2; D gene uncertain. The CDR3 sequence is 13 residues long. The V end lost 8 bases, the J end lost 4 bases, and 14 bases lay between the germline ends. Germline V gene lookup returns CDR1 MNHEY and CDR2 SVGEGT.

This clonotype has a handful of counts. The DNA of the CDR3 is TGCGCCAGCAGCTTGGGACCCGACAGTAGCAATCAGCCCCAGCATTTT. This codes for CASSLGPDSSNQPQHF. The chain has TRBV5-1 and TRBJ1-5, with D perhaps matching TRBD1 (5 bases). CDR3 size: 16 residues. Germline CDR1 and CDR2: SGHRS and YFSETQ. V lost 0 bases, J lost 0 bases, and 10 bases lay in between.

The gene calls are TRBV7-9 and TRBJ2-1, with 9 nucleotides matching TRBD2. With V trimmed by 4 bases and J by 16 bases, 14 bases remained unmatched. The length of the CDR3 is 14 residues. Germline CDR1 SEHNR, CDR2 FQNEAQ (reference sequence). CDR3 nucleotide sequence: TGTGCCAGCAGCTCAGAAGCGGGGGGTAAGAGTGAATTCTTC. It translates to CASSSEAGGKSEFF.

Ten or more counts support this clonotype. This chain uses TRBV13 with TRBJ2-1, with unresolved D. Trimming pared 4 bases from V and 5 bases from J, leaving 6 bases between. Germline values: CDR1 PRHDT, CDR2 FYEKMQ (reference sequence). The CDR3 consists of 12 residues. The CDR3: CASSSLHNEQFF. The CDR3 region has the DNA TGTGCCAGCAGCTCACTCCACAATGAGCAGTTCTTC.

The chain uses TRBV7-9 and TRBJ2-7; 10 bases are a match to TRBD2. This CDR3 is 12 amino acids long. The ends lost 4 bases at V and 10 bases at J; junction bases unmatched: 4. CDR1 and CDR2 (germline): SEHNR, FQNEAQ (reference sequence). CDR3 amino acids: CASSSWTSGQYF. The CDR3 DNA is TGTGCCAGCAGCTCCTGGACTAGCGGACAGTACTTC. Using reference TRBV7-9 and TRBJ2-7 for the parts outside the CDR3, the full variable domain is DTGVSQNPRHKITKRGQNVTFRCDPISEHNRLYWYRQTLGQGPEFLTYFQNEAQLEKSRLLSDRFSAERPKGSFSTLEIQRTEQGDSAMYLCASSSWTSGQYFGPGTRLTVT.

This clonotype was seen a few times. The chain recombines TRBV6-6 with TRBJ2-3, with D possibly matching TRBD2 (6 bases). The CDR3 sequence is 14 residues long. CDR1 is MNHNY, CDR2 SVGAGI, per germline (reference sequence). V was clipped by 2 bases and J by 1 base, with 7 bases between them. CDR3 loop: CASSYGGGTDTQYF. CDR3 nucleotides: TGTGCCAGCAGTTACGGCGGGGGCACAGATACGCAGTATTTT.

This clonotype came up a few times. J is TRBJ2-7 and V is TRBV6-1, with D perhaps matching TRBD2 (5 bases). V lost 4 bases, J lost 0 bases, and 13 bases lay in between. Germline V lookup: CDR1 MNHNS, CDR2 SASEGT. There are 15 residues in the CDR3. CDR3 DNA sequence: TGTGCCAGCAGTGCCCCGGGAAGTAGCTCCTACGAGCAGTACTTC. Amino acid sequence: CASSAPGSSSYEQYF.

In this sample, this clonotype turned up a few times. The chain couples TRBV3-1 to TRBJ2-1, with 8 nucleotides matching TRBD2. CDR3 size: 14 residues. Unmatched junction bases numbered 6, after V lost 3 bases and J lost 8 bases. Germline values: CDR1 LGHDT, CDR2 YNNKEL (reference sequence). In DNA form, the CDR3 reads TGTGCCAGCAGCCACCCGGGGGGGCCGGATGAGCAGTTCTTC. This translates into CASSHPGGPDEQFF.

This chain connects TRBV20-1 to TRBJ1-1; the match to TRBD1 covers 7 bases. V lost 4 bases, J lost 1 base, and 3 bases stayed unmatched. The CDR3 has 13 residues. Germline CDR1 reads DFQATT; CDR2 reads SNEGSKA (reference sequence). The CDR3 is CSATGQPNTEAFF. The CDR3 DNA sequence: TGCAGTGCTACGGGACAGCCGAACACTGAAGCTTTCTTT.